Described below is a single T cell receptor (beta chain) sequence and its context. There is no known antigen for this receptor. Per-nucleotide qualities are absent, and no much larger clonotype sits a single base away. Whole blood was collected in K2EDTA tubes by collaborating institutions according to the institutions' own protocols. For TCRbeta analysis, collaborator samples were shipped as frozen whole blood, as isolated PBMCs, or as DNA extracted from either sample type. TCRbeta CDR3 regions were amplified from genomic DNA using the immunoSEQ Assay, a bias-controlled multiplex PCR. The original methods were these. The number of nucleated cells in each sample was estimated by amplification of reference gene primers within the assay. Sequence reads were collapsed and filtered to measure the absolute abundance of every unique TCRbeta CDR3 rearrangement. For each sample, productive Simpson clonality was calculated by taking the square root of Simpson's diversity index across productive rearrangements. TCRdb stores this immuneACCESS table with in-frame sequences only. Part of the clones is absent; in the studies checked, under half of the shortfall reflects unresolved V genes, and no reason is known for the rest. V and J calls and clone size come straight from that table; D and trimming were deduced from the DNA. Recorded for this sample are roughly 97,000 clones; over 80% of them occurred a single time. Approximately 15% of the sample comes from the top ten.

The CDR3 goes from the cysteine to the phenylalanine over 16 residues. This entry keeps only the CDR3 DNA: 48 bases, framed from base 1. For CDR1 and CDR2, the germline V gene lists MDHEN and SYDVKM. The junction shows trimming of 6 bases on V and 0 bases on J, plus 12 bases between the germline ends. The entry originates in a study of blood T cell repertoires in COVID-19 (TCRdb year 2020). Notes on the research overall: Samples covering the acute and convalescent phases of COVID-19 were provided by collaborators in the United States, Italy and Spain. A freely available public database, intended as a resource for researchers studying the immune response to SARS-CoV-2, is where the repertoires were released. Where available, HLA class I and class II types were taken from metadata supplied by the sample provider and were not determined by assay-based typing. The material from the prospective study consisted of cDNA or gDNA derived from T cells, B-cell-depleted T cells, or PBMCs. Deeply sampled blood TCRbeta repertoires from subjects exposed to, actively infected with, or recovered from COVID-19 were included in the dataset. The samples were drawn from two sources: the first 160 participants of the ongoing ImmuneRACE study, and approximately 1,300 subjects contributed by 6 global collaborators. Nearly every sample came with metadata listing a de-identified subject ID, COVID-19 status, age in years and sex. The investigation overall reported the following: The quantity of clinical and demographic metadata differed by source and by participant and was supplied without curation.

This chain is built from TRBV28 and TRBJ2-6, and TRBD1 may be the D gene, going by 6 matching bases. The specimen was peripheral blood. The TCR comes from a man in his forties or fifties with acute or convalescent COVID-19. The nucleotide sequence reads as follows: TGTGCCAGCAGCTTCACAGGGAGCTCTGGGGCCAACGTCCTGACTTTC. Translated, it reads CASSFTGSSGANVLTF.